This T cell receptor beta chain was retrieved from a study of response to subunit inactivated influenza vaccine. General study findings and limits: The authors put forward the suggestion that each seasonal influenza vaccination may bring in only a limited number of new T cells.

MiXCR was run by TCRdb on the RT-PCR reads, yielding one entry per CDR3 protein. The sample consists of 630,000 or so distinct CDR3 sequences, roughly 14% of them appearing once. Germline CDR1 reads KGHSH; CDR2 reads LQKENI. V lost 5 bases, J lost 3 bases, and 21 bases stayed unmatched. The CDR3 is made up of 19 amino acids. In regard to this clonotype: Its specificity is unknown.

This sequence was found in a man over 45 who received an inactivated influenza vaccine. This material consisted of PBMCs from blood, taken approximately 12 days after vaccination. The V gene is TRBV18, the J gene TRBJ2-7; 8 nucleotides align to TRBD1. The DNA of the CDR3 is TGTGCCAGCTCAAACGTACCAGGACAGGGTGTAGGCGCGAACTACGAGCAGTACTTC. It is translated as CASSNVPGQGVGANYEQYF.